The 18 T cell receptor beta chains in this list originate from one sample, sequenced in a study of CD8 T cells in Susac syndrome. It was with random hexamers that roughly 0.45 to 1 ug RNA was reverse transcribed. TCRdb redid the calling of the immunoSEQ multiplex PCR reads with MiXCR, one entry per CDR3 protein. The sample gives about 180,000 distinct CDR3 sequences, roughly 96% of which show up once; 0.15% to 0.2% is in the top ten. Sequenced input: CD8+ T cells from PBMCs. The receptors here all came from a human donor with multiple sclerosis.

V usage is TRBV3-1 and J usage is TRBJ2-1, with no clear D. V lost 3 bases and J lost 0, with 9 bases in between. The CDR3 has 15 amino acids. CDR1 and CDR2 (germline): LGHDT, YNNKEL (reference sequence). Written as DNA, the CDR3 is TGTGCCAGCAGCCACAGGACCAGCTCCTACAATGAGCAGTTCTTC. Encoded protein: CASSHRTSSYNEQFF.

This clonotype has more than one count but fewer than ten. This chain links TRBV29-1 with TRBJ1-2, with TRBD1 identical over 7 bases. J was trimmed by 3 bases and V by 5 bases; bases with no gene match: 3. This CDR3 has 12 amino acids. Germline V gives CDR1 SQVTM, CDR2 ANQGSEA. CDR3 in DNA: TGCAGCGTTCCCGACAGGGACTATGGCTACACCTTC. It yields the protein CSVPDRDYGYTF. Using reference TRBV29-1 and TRBJ1-2 for the parts outside the CDR3, the full variable domain is SAVISQKPSRDICQRGTSLTIQCQVDSQVTMMFWYRQQPGQSLTLIATANQGSEATYESGFVIDKFPISRPNLTFSTLTVSNMSPEDSSIYLCSVPDRDYGYTFGSGTRLTVV.

The chain combines TRBV7-9 with TRBJ2-1, with 13 bases fitting TRBD2. This CDR3 spans 18 amino acids. CDR1 is SEHNR and CDR2 is FQNEAQ in the germline V gene (reference sequence). Trimming removed 1 base from V and 9 bases from J; junction bases left unmatched: 12. The DNA of the CDR3 is TGTGCCAGCAGCTTAGGGTCGACTAGCGGGAGGTTCGGAGGTGAGCAGTTCTTC. Protein product: CASSLGSTSGRFGGEQFF. Full variable domain (remainder filled in from reference TRBV7-9 and TRBJ2-1): DTGVSQNPRHKITKRGQNVTFRCDPISEHNRLYWYRQTLGQGPEFLTYFQNEAQLEKSRLLSDRFSAERPKGSFSTLEIQRTEQGDSAMYLCASSLGSTSGRFGGEQFFGPGTRLTVL.

The chain combines TRBV24-1 with TRBJ2-3; D tentatively fits TRBD1 or TRBD2 (5 bases each). Germline-derived CDR1 and CDR2 are KGHDR and SFDVKD. The CDR3 covers 13 residues. V was clipped by 9 bases and J by 3 bases, with 12 bases between them. The CDR3 nucleotides read TGTGCCACCGCTGGGGGAACTACAGATACGCAGTATTTT. It translates to CATAGGTTDTQYF.

V usage is TRBV5-4 and J usage is TRBJ2-7; D unresolved. Trimming removed 2 bases at V and 7 bases at J, with 10 bases between. Germline values: CDR1 SGHNT, CDR2 YYREEE (reference sequence). There are 12 residues in the CDR3. CDR3 DNA sequence: TGTGCCAGCAGCTTCGAATTAGGGGAGCAGTACTTC. Its translation: CASSFELGEQYF. The full variable domain, its missing parts supplied by reference TRBV5-4 and TRBJ2-7, is ETGVTQSPTHLIKTRGQQVTLRCSSQSGHNTVSWYQQALGQGPQFIFQYYREEENGRGNFPPRFSGLQFPNYSSELNVNALELDDSALYLCASSFELGEQYFGPGTRLTVT.

The rearrangement links TRBV5-1 to TRBJ1-2; D gene ambiguous. Trimming left V 0 bases short and J 10 bases short, with 13 bases between. The CDR3 spans 13 residues. Germline loops: CDR1 SGHRS, CDR2 YFSETQ. In nucleotides, the CDR3 is TGCGCCAGCAGCTTGGATGGGCCACCCTACTACACCTTC. Translating it yields CASSLDGPPYYTF.

The CDR3 here is CASSAGDGSDTEAFF. In DNA form, the CDR3 reads TGTGCCAGCAGCGCAGGGGATGGATCCGACACTGAAGCTTTCTTT. The V and J genes are TRBV9 and TRBJ1-1, with TRBD1 as a possible D gene (6 bases). Trimming removed 3 bases at V and 3 bases at J, with 15 bases between. The CDR3 consists of 15 residues. CDR1 is SGDLS and CDR2 is YYNGEE in the germline V gene.

The chain has TRBV6-5 and TRBJ2-3, with 7 bases fitting TRBD1. In germline, CDR1 is MNHEY, CDR2 SVGAGI. The CDR3 length is 14 residues. V was pared by 4 bases and J by 6 bases, with 7 bases of the junction left unmatched. The CDR3 nucleotides are TGTGCCAGCAGTTCGCAGGGGGTGGGGGATACGCAGTATTTT. This sequence encodes CASSSQGVGDTQYF.

In its sample, this clonotype was seen once. This chain links TRBV2 with TRBJ2-1; 8 bases line up with TRBD2. CDR1 and CDR2 from the germline V gene are SNHLY and FYNNEI. The CDR3 totals 15 residues. V dropped 8 bases and J dropped 5; count of bases not matched to a gene: 11. The CDR3 reads CASPKKRERDNEQFF. The CDR3 DNA follows: TGTGCCAGCCCAAAGAAGCGGGAGAGGGACAATGAGCAGTTCTTC.

The V gene is TRBV6-1, the J gene TRBJ2-1; D is perhaps TRBD2 (7 bases). Germline V gene data show CDR1 as MNHNS and CDR2 as SASEGT. V shed 5 bases and J shed 6 bases, with 23 bases lying between them. The CDR3 sequence is 17 residues long. The CDR3 nucleotides are TGTGCCAGCAGTAAGGTTTCTGGCGGGGGCCGCTTCAATGAGCAGTTCTTC. Its protein is CASSKVSGGGRFNEQFF.

This chain joins TRBV2 and TRBJ2-7, with 7 bases identical to TRBD1. V was clipped by 2 bases and J by 5 bases; unmatched bases: 6. The germline CDR1 and CDR2 sequences are SNHLY and FYNNEI. This CDR3 spans 14 amino acids. The CDR3 protein is CASSETPGQHEQYF. CDR3 DNA sequence: TGTGCCAGCAGTGAAACTCCGGGACAGCACGAGCAGTACTTC.

The chain recombines TRBV3-1 with TRBJ2-7; 9 bases match TRBD2. The length of the CDR3 is 13 residues. The ends lost 8 bases at V and 2 bases at J; junction bases unmatched: 4. The germline gives CDR1 LGHDT, CDR2 YNNKEL (reference sequence). The CDR3 loop reads CASGAGGPYEQYF. CDR3 DNA: TGTGCCAGCGGGGCGGGAGGGCCCTACGAGCAGTACTTC.

Remarks on this clonotype: The junction departs from the called germline gene at one end, perhaps through a read error. This rearrangement joins TRBV29-1 to TRBJ2-1; 13 positions match TRBD2. The CDR3 runs to 17 residues. The V gene's germline CDR1 is SQVTM and CDR2 ANQGSEA. CDR3 sequence: CSVPGLAGPGGYIEQFF. CDR3 nucleotides: TGCAGCGTCCCGGGACTAGCGGGACCCGGGGGATACATTGAGCAGTTCTTC.

The CDR3 loop reads CSASGELDIQYF. The CDR3 DNA is TGCAGCGCTTCAGGGGAATTGGACATTCAGTACTTC. The chain recombines TRBV29-1 with TRBJ2-4, with D tentatively TRBD1 (6 bases). CDR1 and CDR2 (germline): SQVTM, ANQGSEA. The CDR3 contains 12 residues. Trimming removed 7 bases at V and 8 bases at J, with 15 bases between.

The chain combines TRBV7-9 with TRBJ2-1, with TRBD2 identical over 12 bases. The V segment lost 4 bases and the J segment 5 bases; nucleotides outside the gene matches: 9. Germline V gene sequence: CDR1 SEHNR, CDR2 FQNEAQ (reference sequence). CDR3 size: 17 residues. The DNA for the CDR3 is TGTGCCAGCAGCTCCCCAGGGACTAGCGGGCGACACAATGAGCAGTTCTTC. The encoded protein is CASSSPGTSGRHNEQFF.

The J gene is TRBJ2-7, the V gene TRBV27, with 8 bases identical to TRBD1. The CDR3 has 14 residues. In germline, CDR1 is MNHEY, CDR2 SMNVEV (reference sequence). The V gene end was trimmed by 5 bases and the J gene end by 7 bases; junction bases not matched to a gene: 10. The CDR3 DNA follows: TGTGCCAGCAGTCTCGGGACAGGCTACGTGGAGCAGTACTTC. This codes for CASSLGTGYVEQYF.

This clonotype came up a few times. The gene calls are TRBV7-9 and TRBJ2-1; no definite D call. The germline CDR1 and CDR2 sequences are SEHNR and FQNEAQ (reference sequence). Between the trimmed V and J ends, which lost 0 bases and 8 bases, there was a span of 5 bases. CDR3 size: 12 residues. The CDR3 DNA follows: TGTGCCAGCAGCTTAGCGGTGGATGAGCAGTTCTTC. Translating it yields CASSLAVDEQFF.

The chain carries TRBV2 and TRBJ2-7; 13 bases are shared with TRBD2. Unmatched junction bases numbered 9, after V lost 6 bases and J lost 4 bases. CDR1 and CDR2 (germline): SNHLY, FYNNEI. The CDR3 covers 16 residues. The CDR3 loop is CASREGTSGMIYEQYF. As DNA, the CDR3 is TGTGCCAGCAGAGAGGGGACTAGCGGGATGATATACGAGCAGTACTTC.